This T cell receptor beta chain emerged from a study of T cells in Graves' hyperthyroidism and ophthalmopathy (dated by TCRdb to between 2018 and 2021). A note on the overall study: Peripheral blood was collected at initial diagnosis, before any treatment. TCR V-J signatures able to tell the groups apart were searched for in a discovery cohort of 95 to 100 patients, of whom more than 40 had Graves' ophthalmopathy and more than 55 had stable Graves' hyperthyroidism. Whether ophthalmopathy could be predicted prospectively was tested in an independent validation cohort made up of about 18 hyperthyroidism patients plus 17 patients who later progressed to ophthalmopathy. The 100 discovery patients were divided at random into training and test sets in a 7:3 ratio. The study also compared thyroid tissue and blood T-cell repertoires from more than 5 Graves' hyperthyroidism patients. Following sampling, methimazole starting at 30 mg daily was given to hyperthyroidism patients, and high-dose intravenous methylprednisolone was given to ophthalmopathy patients. According to the paper, TCR Vbeta CDR3 sequencing was carried out on around 140 peripheral blood samples, which came from 40 to 45 ophthalmopathy, 80 or so hyperthyroidism and 17 progressor patients.

What the study reported, not specific to this receptor: Ophthalmopathy was separated from stable hyperthyroidism by a 13 V-J signature model, with approximately 89% sensitivity and approximately 81% specificity obtained in cross-validation and 80%/75% obtained in testing. During validation, the model predicted progression to ophthalmopathy a median of approximately 6.5 months ahead of onset, with roughly 65% sensitivity and 72.22% specificity. Most expanded thyroid clonotypes (frequency above 0.001) were also detected in blood, suggesting blood repertoires may reflect thyroid immune responses. No statistical method was used to set the sample size in advance, and investigators knew the group allocation.

The TCR beta CDR3 regions were amplified from RNA transcripts. The first round of RT-PCR for the TCR CDR3 was performed with the HTBI primer set and the Qiagen OneStep RT-PCR kit. A second multiplex PCR round built the libraries, followed by size selection and purification. Sequencing of the libraries was done on an Illumina HiSeq2000 using paired-end 100 bp reads. As for the authors' bioinformatics: SOAPnuke was used to process the raw data, throwing out any read that contained adapters or uncalled bases, had a mean Phred below 15, or lacked an exact constant-primer or identifier match. COPE v1.2.5 was used to merge high-quality paired reads, and clonotypes were defined as unique nucleotide sequences. MiTCR v1.1 was used to align clonotypes to the IMGT TRBV, TRBD and TRBJ reference segments. The analysis was restricted to V-J combinations with a frequency above 0.0001, which together covered 99.2% of the repertoires. The TCS score was defined as F50 (clonal expansion) divided by E x V (chaos), with BLOSUM62-based TCRdist calculated between CDR3 peptides within each V-J. Welch's t-statistics and random forest reduced just over 500 V-J features to 13, which were used in a naive Bayes classifier (R e1071). TCRdb handled the public reads itself, with Q25 trimming in fastp and clone calling in MiXCR, and kept productive beta chains. Rows matching on CDR3 protein sequence are summarized as one entry with the most common DNA and genes. TCRdb, not the original authors, processed these V and J calls. The sample contains more than 150,000 distinct CDR3 sequences, 15% to 20% of them found a single time. 25% to 35% of the sample is taken by the ten largest.

This clonotype occurred many times. The clone's antigen remains unknown. No much larger clonotype is one base removed from it; base qualities were not supplied. Looking up the germline V gene (reference sequence) yields CDR1 LNHDA and CDR2 SQIVND. The CDR3 runs 16 amino acids, cysteine and phenylalanine included. Of the read, only the CDR3 DNA is kept; its 48 bases are in frame from base 1. Cut back by 6 bases and 2 bases, the V and J ends lie 19 bases apart. Graves' hyperthyroidism was defined as stable when no progression to ophthalmopathy occurred over 18 months of follow-up. The hyperthyroidism patients were between 18 and 65 years old and newly diagnosed, with a disease duration of less than 2 months. Any patient with an uncontrolled infection, another autoimmune disease, pregnancy or lactation was excluded. Diagnoses were based on clinical symptoms, serum thyroxine and TRAb, thyroid ultrasound and orbital computed tomography. PBMCs were separated from 8 to 10 ml of fresh peripheral blood using Ficoll-Paque density gradient centrifugation. Total RNA was extracted using Trizol reagent, and RNA quality was assessed on an Agilent 2100 Bioanalyzer.

This sequence was found in a woman aged 45-65 years with Graves' hyperthyroidism. The rearrangement joined TRBV19 to TRBJ2-5, and possibly TRBD2, on 5 matching bases. Sequenced sample: blood. The bases are TGTGCCAGTAGAAGAGGACGGGGAGTAGATCAAGAGACCCAGTACTTC. This codes for CASRRGRGVDQETQYF.